The clone carrying this TCR beta chain was found a few times. The sample belongs to a study of beta chain features in type 1 diabetes. Sequenced material consisted of expressed TCRB transcripts (all of the isolated RNA was reverse transcribed). Profiled with immunoSEQ multiplex PCR; TCRdb holds only in-frame clones, not every one. The sample records 600,000 to 650,000 clones, about 16% being singletons. Specimen: naive CD4+ T cells from blood. The TCR sequence derives from a man aged 18 to 29 in good health.

The DNA of the CDR3 is TGCAGCGTTGAAGGCAGTAGGGGGGGCACAGATACGCAGTATTTT. This gives the protein CSVEGSRGGTDTQYF. This sequence joins TRBV29-1 and TRBJ2-3; D assignment may be TRBD1 or TRBD2 (6 bases each). V was cut by 1 base and J by 1 base, with 12 bases left in between. Germline V lookup: CDR1 SQVTM, CDR2 ANQGSEA. This CDR3 contains 15 residues.